This TCR beta chain was sequenced in a study of T-cell reconstitution after alpha-beta-depleted transplantation in children. V lost 5 bases, J lost 1 base, and 11 bases lay in between. The CDR3 length is 14 residues. This clonotype occurred a few times. Its antigen is undetermined. Overall study results and limits: T-cell numbers and diversity, one year after transplant, stemmed largely from T cells that were newly produced. Several hundred expanded graft clones reportedly gave rise to the alpha-beta T cells present about two months after transplant. Recipient T cells and thymic progenitors that survived gave rise to the high TCRbeta diversity observed at day 60 in some patients.

Unique molecular identifiers were incorporated into the prepared TCRbeta library. TCRdb analysed the PCR reads with MiXCR anew, one entry per CDR3 protein. The sample carries roughly 350,000 distinct CDR3 sequences, roughly 16% recorded once. The V call is TRBV12-3 or TRBV12-4, the J call TRBJ1-1, with D perhaps matching TRBD1 (5 bases). The material sequenced was PBMCs, mostly from graft donor cells, taken 360 days after TCRalphabeta/CD19-depleted stem cell transplant. This TCR was recovered from a male patient between 2 and 10 years old who had a stem cell transplant for acute lymphoblastic leukemia, so the T cells may come from the graft donor. The CDR3 reads CASSVRRGNTEAFF. The DNA for the CDR3 is TGTGCCAGCAGTGTTAGAAGGGGGAACACTGAAGCTTTCTTT.